This entry lists 27 T cell receptor beta chains sequenced from one sample in a study of blood T cell repertoires in COVID-19 (dated by TCRdb to about 2020). The library was produced with the immunoSEQ multiplex PCR assay. TCRdb took this table from immuneACCESS and kept in-frame rearrangements with V and J called. Such tables lack part of the clones; where checked against another copy, unresolved V genes explain under half of the gap, and the rest is unexplained. This sample lists over 350,000 clones; roughly 85% were detected once. The biggest ten clones account for over 1.3% of the sample. The specimen was peripheral blood. Receptors originate from a woman aged 25-40 years with active or convalescent COVID-19.

This clone was counted a few times. For the CDR3, the DNA is TGTGCCAGTTCCCGGGTAAACTACGAGCAGTACTTC. Residues: CASSRVNYEQYF. This chain connects TRBV10-3 to TRBJ2-7; D not resolved. This CDR3 contains 12 residues. With 10 bases removed from V and 3 bases from J, the gap between germline ends came to 13 bases. Looked up from germline, CDR1 is ENHRY and CDR2 is SYGVKD.

V usage is TRBV10-3 and J usage is TRBJ1-5; D is perhaps TRBD1 (5 bases). Trimming removed 4 bases from V and 8 bases from J, with 12 bases in between. CDR3 length: 13 residues. The germline gives CDR1 ENHRY, CDR2 SYGVKD. For the CDR3, the DNA is TGTGCCATCAGTGTTGTCGGAGGGGAGCCCCAGCATTTT. Amino acid sequence: CAISVVGGEPQHF.

The chain employs TRBV9 and TRBJ2-2; TRBD2 is a possible D gene (6 bases). Germline CDR1 SGDLS, CDR2 YYNGEE. The CDR3 totals 15 residues. Trimming pared 0 bases from V and 4 bases from J, leaving 10 bases between. The CDR3 region is CASSVELAATGELFF. CDR3 nucleotide sequence: TGTGCCAGCAGCGTAGAACTAGCTGCCACCGGGGAGCTGTTTTTT. The variable domain in full, completed from reference TRBV9 and TRBJ2-2, reads DSGVTQTPKHLITATGQRVTLRCSPRSGDLSVYWYQQSLDQGLQFLIQYYNGEERAKGNILERFSAQQFPDLHSELNLSSLELGDSALYFCASSVELAATGELFFGEGSRLTVL.

The gene calls are TRBV10-3 and TRBJ2-3, with 7 bases matching TRBD1. The V segment lost 10 bases and the J segment 0 bases; nucleotides outside the gene matches: 4. This CDR3 is 13 amino acids long. Germline V gene lookup returns CDR1 ENHRY and CDR2 SYGVKD. The CDR3 DNA reads as TGTGCCAGCACAGGGGCTAGCACAGATACGCAGTATTTT. Amino acid sequence: CASTGASTDTQYF.

V is TRBV5-1 and J is TRBJ2-7; D gene ambiguous. Germline loops: CDR1 SGHRS, CDR2 YFSETQ. CDR3 size: 16 residues. Trimming took off 4 bases at V and 1 base at J, with 18 bases between the two ends. As DNA, the CDR3 is TGCGCCAGCAGCCCCCCTAGAACCTCTGGGTCCTACGAGCAGTACTTC. Residues: CASSPPRTSGSYEQYF. The variable domain in full, with the rest retrieved from reference TRBV5-1 and TRBJ2-7, is KAGVTQTPRYLIKTRGQQVTLSCSPISGHRSVSWYQQTPGQGLQFLFEYFSETQRNKGNFPGRFSGRQFSNSRSEMNVSTLELGDSALYLCASSPPRTSGSYEQYFGPGTRLTVT.

The rearrangement links TRBV11-2 to TRBJ1-6; D is unclear. In germline, CDR1 is SGHAT, CDR2 FQNNGV. The CDR3 is 17 amino acids. V gave up 5 bases and J gave up 0 bases, with 14 bases separating them. The CDR3 DNA reads as TGTGCCAGCAGCCACCCTACTACTAGCTCCTATAATTCACCCCTCCACTTT. Translated, it gives CASSHPTTSSYNSPLHF.

The chain recombines TRBV25-1 with TRBJ1-3; D remains unclear. The CDR3 is 15 amino acids. With 0 bases removed from V and 4 bases from J, the gap between germline ends came to 10 bases. CDR1 MGHDK and CDR2 SYGVNS come from the germline V gene. CDR3 sequence reads: CASSEYPHLGNTIYF. The CDR3 DNA reads as TGTGCCAGCAGTGAATACCCCCACTTAGGAAACACCATATATTTT.

A single count supports this clone. V usage is TRBV12-3 or TRBV12-4 and J usage is TRBJ2-7; 9 bases line up with TRBD1. V was clipped by 5 bases and J by 7 bases; unmatched bases: 3. This CDR3 has 12 amino acids. This CDR3 is CASSPQGAEQYF. The DNA for the CDR3 is TGTGCCAGCAGTCCACAGGGGGCAGAGCAGTACTTC.

This clone occurred once. The V call is TRBV7-9, the J call TRBJ1-6, with D hard to call. The V end lost 4 bases, the J end lost 6 bases, and 13 bases lay between the germline ends. Germline V gene lookup returns CDR1 SEHNR and CDR2 FQNEAQ (reference sequence). The CDR3 is 15 amino acids. For the CDR3, the DNA is TGTGCCAGCAGCTCGAGGAGGGATGGTAATTCACCCCTCCACTTT. Translation: CASSSRRDGNSPLHF.

V and J are TRBV18 and TRBJ1-3, with D possibly matching TRBD1 (5 bases). CDR1 KGHSH and CDR2 LQKENI come from the germline V gene. V dropped 3 bases and J dropped 0 bases, with 12 bases sitting between them. This CDR3 is 16 amino acids long. CDR3 sequence reads: CASSPVKGDSGNTIYF. In nucleotides, the CDR3 is TGTGCCAGCTCACCGGTGAAAGGGGACTCTGGAAACACCATATATTTT.

The rearrangement uses TRBV5-6 and TRBJ1-2; D may be TRBD1 (5 bases). The ends were cut back, 4 bases at V and 8 bases at J, with 12 bases in the middle. The CDR3 covers 12 residues. Germline values: CDR1 SGHDT, CDR2 YYEEEE. The CDR3 nucleotides read TGTGCCAGCAGCACGGGACTGGGGGGCTACACCTTC. It specifies CASSTGLGGYTF.

The chain carries TRBV30 and TRBJ1-2; D possibly corresponds to TRBD1 (6 bases). Germline-derived CDR1 and CDR2 are GTSNPN and SVGIG (reference sequence). The CDR3 spans 15 residues. Trimming took off 0 bases at V and 3 bases at J, with 14 bases between the two ends. The CDR3 DNA reads TGTGCCTGGAGTGTTGGGGGCCTGGCTGACTATGGCTACACCTTC. Amino acids: CAWSVGGLADYGYTF.

The rearrangement uses TRBV7-8 and TRBJ1-1, with 8 nucleotides matching TRBD1. The ends lost 2 bases at V and 4 bases at J; junction bases unmatched: 6. The CDR3 is made up of 15 amino acids. Per germline, CDR1 SGHVS and CDR2 FQNEAQ. CDR3 protein: CASSLRTGSLTEAFF. The CDR3 DNA reads TGTGCCAGCAGCTTACGGACAGGGTCTCTCACTGAAGCTTTCTTT.

In its sample, this clone was seen a few times. CDR3 sequence reads: CASSPRTVNTEAFF. CDR3 DNA sequence: TGTGCCAGCAGCCCCCGGACAGTGAACACTGAAGCTTTCTTT. This chain links TRBV3-1 (or the pseudogene TRBV3-2) with TRBJ1-1, with TRBD1 as a possible D gene (6 bases). This CDR3 comprises 14 residues. Germline V CDR1 and CDR2: LGHDT, YNNKEL (reference sequence). V shed 4 bases and J shed 0 bases, with 9 bases lying between them.

In its sample, this clone was seen once. The V gene is TRBV12-2, the J gene TRBJ2-1; TRBD2, the D gene given by the table, was not confirmed from the DNA. TRBV12-2 is deemed a pseudogene. This CDR3 contains 13 residues. The CDR3 spells CASRLARSNEQFF. The CDR3 bases are TGTGCAAGTCGCTTAGCGCGGTCCAATGAGCAGTTCTTC.

V usage is TRBV5-4 and J usage is TRBJ2-3; D not certain. The CDR3 is 12 residues long. Germline assignment: CDR1 SGHNT and CDR2 YYREEE (reference sequence). The V end was cut by 2 bases, the J end by 4 bases, with 5 bases between. The CDR3 DNA is TGTGCCAGCAGCTTAGTAGCAGATACGCAGTATTTT. This sequence encodes CASSLVADTQYF.

This clone was observed once. V usage is TRBV7-2 and J usage is TRBJ1-5; no definite D call. V gave up 2 bases and J gave up 3 bases, with 8 bases separating them. Germline values: CDR1 SGHTA, CDR2 FQGNSA. The CDR3 contains 14 residues. CDR3 in amino acids: CASSLFRSNQPQHF. Here the CDR3 DNA reads TGTGCCAGCAGCTTATTTCGTTCCAATCAGCCCCAGCATTTT.

The chain recombines TRBV2 with TRBJ2-3; D is undetermined. CDR3 size: 12 residues. Germline CDR1 SNHLY, CDR2 FYNNEI. Trimming removed 8 bases from V and 0 bases from J, with 6 bases in between. In DNA form, the CDR3 reads TGTGCCAGCTGCTATAGCACAGATACGCAGTATTTT. Translated: CASCYSTDTQYF.

This clone was recorded a few times. The rearrangement joins TRBV27 to TRBJ2-7; D is possibly TRBD1 (6 bases). The CDR3 has 15 residues. Germline V gene lookup returns CDR1 MNHEY and CDR2 SMNVEV (reference sequence). V shed 7 bases and J shed 3 bases, with 19 bases lying between them. The CDR3 reads CASISEFWDNYEQYF. DNA of the CDR3: TGTGCCAGCATTTCCGAGTTCTGGGACAACTACGAGCAGTACTTC.

This clone was recorded only once. V is TRBV4-1 and J is TRBJ2-1; no definite D call. CDR3 size: 14 residues. V was cut by 2 bases and J by 5 bases, with 10 bases left in between. Germline lookup yields CDR1 MGHRA and CDR2 YSYEKL. In DNA, the CDR3 is TGCGCCAGCAGCCAAACTTCCCTGGACAATGAGCAGTTCTTC. This sequence encodes CASSQTSLDNEQFF.

This sequence joins TRBV19 and TRBJ1-2; 9 nucleotides match TRBD1. The CDR3 extends over 14 amino acids. The J segment lost 6 bases and the V segment lost 3 bases, leaving 5 bases of the junction unmatched. From germline, CDR1 is LNHDA and CDR2 SQIVND (reference sequence). Here the CDR3 DNA reads TGTGCCAGTAGTATCACAGGGGGCAGGGATGGCTACACCTTC. Protein product: CASSITGGRDGYTF.

The rearrangement uses TRBV12-3 or TRBV12-4 and TRBJ1-1; D remains ambiguous. CDR3 length: 13 residues. V was pared by 0 bases and J by 4 bases, with 6 bases between. The CDR3 reads CASSLARSTEAFF. CDR3 nucleotide sequence: TGTGCCAGCAGTTTAGCGCGGAGCACTGAAGCTTTCTTT.

The rearrangement uses TRBV4-2 and TRBJ1-6; D is uncertain. The ends were cut back, 0 bases at V and 9 bases at J, with 18 bases in the middle. There are 17 residues in the CDR3. Germline CDR1 reads LGHNA; CDR2 reads YNFKEQ. The CDR3 protein is CASSQDLEINRGSPLHF. CDR3 bases: TGTGCCAGCAGCCAAGATTTAGAGATTAATCGGGGTTCACCCCTCCACTTT.

This chain connects TRBV2 to TRBJ1-2; a weak D match, TRBD1 (6 bases). Trimming removed 6 bases at V and 8 bases at J, with 25 bases between. The germline gives CDR1 SNHLY, CDR2 FYNNEI. The CDR3 is 16 residues long. DNA for the CDR3: TGTGCCAGCAGGGCCTTACAGGGCGCAGAGCTGGGGGGCTACACCTTC. It translates to CASRALQGAELGGYTF.

This chain uses TRBV2 with TRBJ2-2, with TRBD2 matching 13 bases. The CDR3 is made up of 17 amino acids. Germline V lookup: CDR1 SNHLY, CDR2 FYNNEI. With 6 bases clipped from V and 3 bases from J, the junction kept 7 bases outside the gene matches. The CDR3 DNA follows: TGTGCCAGCAGGGAGACTAGCGGGGGGACGGACACCGGGGAGCTGTTTTTT. Translated, it gives CASRETSGGTDTGELFF.

About this clone itself: The same CDR3 can be traced to other DNA sequences in this sample. The chain couples TRBV6-1 to TRBJ1-1; tentative D call: TRBD1 (6 bases). Trimming pared 3 bases from V and 8 bases from J, leaving 13 bases between. This CDR3 has 13 amino acids. Per germline, CDR1 MNHNS and CDR2 SASEGT. The DNA of the CDR3 is TGTGCCAGCAGTGAGGCGGGAGGGACAGAAGCTTTCTTT. Protein: CASSEAGGTEAFF.

The gene calls are TRBV19 and TRBJ2-1; 9 bases are a match to TRBD2. Trimming removed 9 bases from V and 7 bases from J; junction bases left unmatched: 13. Looked up from germline, CDR1 is LNHDA and CDR2 is SQIVND (reference sequence). The CDR3 has 15 residues. CDR3 protein: CASQLGGLAYNEQFF. As DNA, the CDR3 is TGTGCCAGCCAGTTGGGGGGACTAGCATATAATGAGCAGTTCTTC. Supplemented by reference TRBV19 and TRBJ2-1, the full variable domain reads DGGITQSPKYLFRKEGQNVTLSCEQNLNHDAMYWYRQDPGQGLRLIYYSQIVNDFQKGDIAEGYSVSREKKESFPLTVTSAQKNPTAFYLCASQLGGLAYNEQFFGPGTRLTVL.